The entry below describes one TCR beta chain. What it recognizes is unknown. V was clipped by 2 bases and J by 1 base; unmatched bases: 5. CDR1 and CDR2 from the germline V gene are SEHNR and FQNEAQ (reference sequence). This CDR3 has 15 amino acids. This sample was included in a study of Tregs in tolerant kidney transplant recipients. Study conclusions and caveats: Expanding Tregs on activated donor B cells appeared to best identify donor-specific TCRbeta clones. Nucleotide sequences could not be compared across some patients' samples due to primer changes.

TCRdb's table, derived via immunoSEQ multiplex PCR, lists solely in-frame clones and lacks some. The sample yields around 64,000 clones, 80% to 90% seen once. The nonmyeloablative bone marrow transplants came from related graft donors, with transient mixed chimerism. Unstimulated Tregs (CD4+CD25+CD127-) and CD4+CD25- non-Tregs were sorted from PBMCs. The receptor was isolated from a human patient who received a combined kidney and bone marrow transplant. Among the T cells, some may be from the graft donor. This chain joins TRBV7-9 and TRBJ2-7; TRBD2 agrees at 7 bases. Sequenced here: CD4+ T cells from blood (PBMCs), sampled 6 months after the transplant. The CDR3: CASSLRGSKSYEQYF. The DNA for the CDR3 is TGTGCCAGCAGCTTACGCGGGAGTAAATCCTACGAGCAGTACTTC. Using reference TRBV7-9 and TRBJ2-7 for the parts outside the CDR3, the full variable domain is DTGVSQNPRHKITKRGQNVTFRCDPISEHNRLYWYRQTLGQGPEFLTYFQNEAQLEKSRLLSDRFSAERPKGSFSTLEIQRTEQGDSAMYLCASSLRGSKSYEQYFGPGTRLTVT.